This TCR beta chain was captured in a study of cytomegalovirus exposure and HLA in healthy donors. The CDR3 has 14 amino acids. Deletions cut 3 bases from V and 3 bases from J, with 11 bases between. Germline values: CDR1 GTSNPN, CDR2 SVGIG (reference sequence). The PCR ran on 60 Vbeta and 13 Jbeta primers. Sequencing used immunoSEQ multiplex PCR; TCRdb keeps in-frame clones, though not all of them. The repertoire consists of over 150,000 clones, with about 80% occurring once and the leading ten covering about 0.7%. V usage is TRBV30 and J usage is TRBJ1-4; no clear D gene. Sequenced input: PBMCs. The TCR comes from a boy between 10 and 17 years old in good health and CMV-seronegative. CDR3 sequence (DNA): TGTGCCTGGAGGTACGGGAAGTCTAATGAAAAACTGTTTTTT. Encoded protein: CAWRYGKSNEKLFF.